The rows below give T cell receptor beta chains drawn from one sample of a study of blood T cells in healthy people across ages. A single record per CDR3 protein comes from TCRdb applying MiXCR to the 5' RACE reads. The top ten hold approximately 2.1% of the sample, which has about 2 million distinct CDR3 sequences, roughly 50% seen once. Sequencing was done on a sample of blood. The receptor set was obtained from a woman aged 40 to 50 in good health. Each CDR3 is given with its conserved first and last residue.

CDR3 protein: CASSLSGGANYGYTF; V gene: TRBV28
CDR3 protein: CASSRSPDRVMNTEAFF; V gene: TRBV27
CDR3 protein: CSVFSYNEQYF; V gene: TRBV29-1
CDR3 protein: CAGSFTRGRGETQYF; V gene: TRBV28
CDR3 protein: CASSLNFGSPLHF; V gene: TRBV28
CDR3 protein: CASRRRTSGGALQETQYF; V gene: TRBV11-2
CDR3 protein: CASSFLRWYGYTF; V gene: TRBV28
CDR3 protein: CATEDRASYEQYF; V gene: TRBV7-9
CDR3 protein: CASSHRTPHGGRSSGANVLTF; V gene: TRBV4-1
CDR3 protein: CASSPTRQNNEQFF; V gene: TRBV27
CDR3 protein: CASSKRRGGGDSPLHF; V gene: TRBV19
CDR3 protein: CASIGTGEAFF; V gene: TRBV5-1
CDR3 protein: CASRTSGVEQFF; V gene: TRBV6-5
CDR3 protein: CASSLAQTNYGYTF; V gene: TRBV7-2
CDR3 protein: CASSQAVTADYEQYF; V gene: TRBV4-2
CDR3 protein: CASSQDRGNYGYTF; V gene: TRBV4-2
CDR3 protein: CSAIQGNYGYTF; V gene: TRBV20-1
CDR3 protein: CASSPPNKMAGGYTF; V gene: TRBV13
CDR3 protein: CASYFAGDTQYF; V gene: TRBV7-9
CDR3 protein: CATSDFRGVQETQYF; V gene: TRBV24-1
CDR3 protein: CSARFGPNQPQHF; V gene: TRBV20-1
CDR3 protein: CSAQGGVWGEAYNEQYF; V gene: TRBV29-1
CDR3 protein: CATSRGLGVTDTRYF; V gene: TRBV15
CDR3 protein: CASSPTRTGGHEKLFF; V gene: TRBV6-5
CDR3 protein: CASSSEPRTGDQPQHF; V gene: TRBV6-2/TRBV6-3
CDR3 protein: CASSLGGGRALNTEAFF; V gene: TRBV27
CDR3 protein: CASSEAGTGTYEQFF; V gene: TRBV6-1
CDR3 protein: CASSDRDKTYEQYF; V gene: TRBV7-8